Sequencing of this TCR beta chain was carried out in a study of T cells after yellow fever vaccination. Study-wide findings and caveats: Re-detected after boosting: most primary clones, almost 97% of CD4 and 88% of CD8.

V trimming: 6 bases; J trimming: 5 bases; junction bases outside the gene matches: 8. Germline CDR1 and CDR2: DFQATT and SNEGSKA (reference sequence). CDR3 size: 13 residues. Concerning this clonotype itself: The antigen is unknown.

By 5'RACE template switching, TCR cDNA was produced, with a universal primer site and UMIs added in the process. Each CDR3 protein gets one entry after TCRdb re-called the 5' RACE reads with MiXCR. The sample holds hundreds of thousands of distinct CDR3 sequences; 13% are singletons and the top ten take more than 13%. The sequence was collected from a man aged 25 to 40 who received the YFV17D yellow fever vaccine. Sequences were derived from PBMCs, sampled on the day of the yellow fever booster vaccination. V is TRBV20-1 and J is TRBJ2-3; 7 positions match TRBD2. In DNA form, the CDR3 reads TGCAGTGCGCTAAGACAGCGGGGAGATACGCAGTATTTT. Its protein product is CSALRQRGDTQYF.